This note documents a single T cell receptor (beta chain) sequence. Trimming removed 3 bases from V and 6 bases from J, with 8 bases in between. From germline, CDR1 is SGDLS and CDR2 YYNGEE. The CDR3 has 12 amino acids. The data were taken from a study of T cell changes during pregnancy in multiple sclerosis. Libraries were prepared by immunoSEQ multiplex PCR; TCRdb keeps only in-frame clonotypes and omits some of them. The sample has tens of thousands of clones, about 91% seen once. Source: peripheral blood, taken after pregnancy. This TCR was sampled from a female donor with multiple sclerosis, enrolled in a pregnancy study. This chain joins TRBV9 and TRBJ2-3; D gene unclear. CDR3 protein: CASSAQLDTQYF. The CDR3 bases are TGTGCCAGCAGCGCCCAGTTGGATACGCAGTATTTT.